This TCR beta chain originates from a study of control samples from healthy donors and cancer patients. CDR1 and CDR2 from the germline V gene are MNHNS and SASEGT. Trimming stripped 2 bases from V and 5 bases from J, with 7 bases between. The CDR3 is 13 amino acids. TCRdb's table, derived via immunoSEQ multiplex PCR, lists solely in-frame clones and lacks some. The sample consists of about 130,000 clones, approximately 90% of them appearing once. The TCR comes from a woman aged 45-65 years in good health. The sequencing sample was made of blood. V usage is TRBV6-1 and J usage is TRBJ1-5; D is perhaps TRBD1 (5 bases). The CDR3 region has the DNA TGTGCCAGCAGTGAACGGGGGGATCAGCCCCAGCATTTT. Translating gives CASSERGDQPQHF.